The 23 T cell receptor beta chains below come from one sample, sequenced in a study of T cells expressing NK-cell markers. TCRdb re-called the 5' RACE reads; every CDR3 protein appears as one record, without DNA. This table lists 440,000 or so distinct CDR3 sequences. Sequenced material: blood T cells: a sorted CD56 or NKG2C T cell subset, CD4+ or CD8+ T cells, or bulk PBMC T cells (not recorded which). Source of these receptors: a woman between 18 and 70 years old in good health.

The V and J genes are TRBV5-6 and TRBJ1-3; the D call of TRBD1 rests on TCRdb alone, since no DNA is present to check it. The germline V gene has CDR1 SGHDT and CDR2 YYEEEE. This CDR3 spans 15 amino acids. The CDR3 reads CASSLFAGGANTIYF. The entire variable domain, with the rest obtained from reference TRBV5-6 and TRBJ1-3, is as follows: DAGVTQSPTHLIKTRGQQVTLRCSPKSGHDTVSWYQQALGQGPQFIFQYYEEEERQRGNFPDRFSGHQFPNYSSELNVNALLLGDSALYLCASSLFAGGANTIYFGEGSWLTVV.

V gene TRBV20-1 combines with J gene TRBJ2-7; the TRBD2 assignment by TCRdb is unverifiable without DNA. Germline V gene data show CDR1 as DFQATT and CDR2 as SNEGSKA (reference sequence). This CDR3 spans 15 amino acids. CDR3 sequence: CSARLAGANSYEQYF.

The chain carries TRBV18 and TRBJ2-1; lacking DNA, the TRBD1 call made by TCRdb goes unchecked. This CDR3 comprises 14 residues. Germline-derived CDR1 and CDR2 are KGHSH and LQKENI. CDR3 sequence: CASRTLQGINEQFF. Filled out from reference TRBV18 and TRBJ2-1, the complete variable domain reads NAGVMQNPRHLVRRRGQEARLRCSPMKGHSHVYWYRQLPEEGLKFMVYLQKENIIDESGMPKERFSAEFPKEGPSILRIQQVVRGDSAAYFCASRTLQGINEQFFGPGTRLTVL.

The rearrangement uses TRBV12-3 or TRBV12-4 and TRBJ2-7; TCRdb picks TRBD1, but there is no DNA to check that call. The CDR3 has 14 amino acids. The CDR3 region is CASSRTGGGYEQYF.

The gene calls are TRBV7-9 and TRBJ1-2; TCRdb names TRBD1, which stays unverified in the absence of DNA. This CDR3 contains 17 residues. Germline CDR1 reads SEHNR; CDR2 reads FQNEAQ (reference sequence). The CDR3: CASSSNTRDRGHGGYTF.

This chain links TRBV19 with TRBJ2-3; as DNA is missing, the TRBD1 call by TCRdb cannot be tested. The CDR3 loop spans 15 amino acids. CDR1 and CDR2 (germline): LNHDA, SQIVND (reference sequence). The CDR3 loop is CASTREPTVTDTQYF.

The genes are TRBV6-5 and TRBJ2-3; TCRdb outputs TRBD1, but without DNA this stays unchecked. Germline CDR1 and CDR2: MNHEY and SVGAGI. The CDR3 consists of 15 residues. CDR3 sequence reads: CASISRDPQTDTQYF.

The chain combines TRBV4-3 with TRBJ2-1; the TCRdb call, TRBD1, lacks DNA for checking. The CDR3 covers 17 residues. Looked up from germline, CDR1 is LGHNA and CDR2 is YSLEER. The CDR3 reads CASSHSGGRGSRNEQFF.

The chain's CDR3 is CASSLGSRVGEAFF. This sequence joins TRBV5-5 and TRBJ1-1. This CDR3 spans 14 amino acids. Per the germline V gene, CDR1 is SGHKS and CDR2 is YYEKEE (reference sequence).

Here the CDR3 reads CSARDYTGMGYQETQYF. The rearrangement uses TRBV20-1 and TRBJ2-5; the TRBD1 assignment by TCRdb is unverifiable without DNA. There are 17 residues in the CDR3. Germline V lookup: CDR1 DFQATT, CDR2 SNEGSKA (reference sequence).

The chain has TRBV18 and TRBJ1-5; the TCRdb call, TRBD1, lacks DNA for checking. Germline V CDR1 and CDR2: KGHSH, LQKENI. The CDR3 sequence is 15 residues long. The CDR3 sequence: CASSPRTGDNQPQHF.

The chain is built from TRBV27 and TRBJ1-5. The germline V gene has CDR1 MNHEY and CDR2 SMNVEV (reference sequence). CDR3 size: 15 residues. The CDR3 here is CASSLRSGDPWAQHF.

The V gene is TRBV7-2, the J gene TRBJ2-3; TCRdb's D call of TRBD2 is untestable without DNA. Germline CDR1 SGHTA, CDR2 FQGNSA. The CDR3 totals 14 residues. CDR3 region: CASSGGGGLNTQYF. The variable domain in full, with the rest retrieved from reference TRBV7-2 and TRBJ2-3, is GAGVSQSPSNKVTEKGKDVELRCDPISGHTALYWYRQSLGQGLEFLIYFQGNSAPDKSGLPSDRFSAERTGGSVSTLTIQRTQQEDSAVYLCASSGGGGLNTQYFGPGTRLTVL.

The chain couples TRBV11-1 to TRBJ2-7; the D call of TRBD2 rests on TCRdb alone, since no DNA is present to check it. The CDR3 runs to 13 residues. CDR1 is SGHAT, CDR2 FQDESV, per germline (reference sequence). The CDR3 reads CASRGSLSYEQYF.

The chain links TRBV18 to TRBJ2-5; TCRdb's assignment of TRBD1 cannot be checked, as there is no DNA. The germline V gene encodes CDR1 KGHSH and CDR2 LQKENI. There are 13 residues in the CDR3. CDR3 sequence: CASSPGVQETQYF.

The J gene is TRBJ2-5, the V gene TRBV11-2; TCRdb outputs TRBD2, but without DNA this stays unchecked. The CDR3 consists of 15 residues. Per germline, CDR1 SGHAT and CDR2 FQNNGV. The CDR3 is CASSPTSGRVETQYF.

This sequence joins TRBV7-8 and TRBJ1-5. CDR1 is SGHVS, CDR2 FQNEAQ, per germline. This CDR3 is 17 amino acids long. Here the CDR3 reads CASSSIRRDRGNQPQHF. The full variable domain, with the rest looked up from reference TRBV7-8 and TRBJ1-5, is GAGVSQSPRYKVAKRGQDVALRCDPISGHVSLFWYQQALGQGPEFLTYFQNEAQLDKSGLPSDRFFAERPEGSVSTLKIQRTQQEDSAVYLCASSSIRRDRGNQPQHFGDGTRLSIL.

The chain carries TRBV5-4 and TRBJ2-7. The CDR3 loop spans 14 amino acids. Germline V gene sequence: CDR1 SGHNT, CDR2 YYREEE (reference sequence). The CDR3 spells CASSPSSLFYEQYF.

The gene calls are TRBV6-2 or TRBV6-3 and TRBJ1-2; TCRdb proposes TRBD1, but this gene call is untestable without DNA. Germline loops: CDR1 MNHEY, CDR2 SVGEGT. CDR3 length: 15 amino acids. The CDR3 sequence is CASSYLGGSGYGYTF.

The rearrangement joins TRBV20-1 to TRBJ2-1; TCRdb's assignment of TRBD1 cannot be checked, as there is no DNA. Germline values: CDR1 DFQATT, CDR2 SNEGSKA (reference sequence). The CDR3 consists of 13 residues. This CDR3 reads CSARDRGLNEQFF.

The rearrangement joins TRBV6-5 to TRBJ1-5. Per the germline V gene, CDR1 is MNHEY and CDR2 is SVGAGI. There are 15 residues in the CDR3. The CDR3 protein is CASSYSEESNQPQHF.

The chain links TRBV14 to TRBJ2-1; TCRdb reports TRBD2, a call that lacks DNA to check it against. The CDR3 length is 13 residues. From germline, CDR1 is SGHDN and CDR2 FVKESK. The CDR3 here is CASSVGLANEQFF.

V and J are TRBV10-3 and TRBJ2-2. CDR1 and CDR2 from the germline V gene are ENHRY and SYGVKD. The CDR3 contains 14 residues. The CDR3 sequence is CAIGDSEDTGELFF.